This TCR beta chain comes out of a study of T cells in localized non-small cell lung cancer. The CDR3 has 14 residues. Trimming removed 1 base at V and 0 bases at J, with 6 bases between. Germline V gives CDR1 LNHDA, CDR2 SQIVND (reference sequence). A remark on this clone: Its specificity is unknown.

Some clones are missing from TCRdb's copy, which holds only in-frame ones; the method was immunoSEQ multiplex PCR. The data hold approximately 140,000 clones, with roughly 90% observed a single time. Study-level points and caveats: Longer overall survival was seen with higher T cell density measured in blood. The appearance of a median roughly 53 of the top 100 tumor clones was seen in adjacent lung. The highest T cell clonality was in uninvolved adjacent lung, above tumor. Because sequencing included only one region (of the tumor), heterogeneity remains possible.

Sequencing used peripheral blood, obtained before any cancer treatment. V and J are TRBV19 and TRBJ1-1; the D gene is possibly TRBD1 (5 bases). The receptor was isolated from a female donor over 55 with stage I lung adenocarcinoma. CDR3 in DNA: TGTGCCAGTAGTATAGGGGGACTGAACACTGAAGCTTTCTTT. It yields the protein CASSIGGLNTEAFF. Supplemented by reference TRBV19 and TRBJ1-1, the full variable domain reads DGGITQSPKYLFRKEGQNVTLSCEQNLNHDAMYWYRQDPGQGLRLIYYSQIVNDFQKGDIAEGYSVSREKKESFPLTVTSAQKNPTAFYLCASSIGGLNTEAFFGQGTRLTVV.